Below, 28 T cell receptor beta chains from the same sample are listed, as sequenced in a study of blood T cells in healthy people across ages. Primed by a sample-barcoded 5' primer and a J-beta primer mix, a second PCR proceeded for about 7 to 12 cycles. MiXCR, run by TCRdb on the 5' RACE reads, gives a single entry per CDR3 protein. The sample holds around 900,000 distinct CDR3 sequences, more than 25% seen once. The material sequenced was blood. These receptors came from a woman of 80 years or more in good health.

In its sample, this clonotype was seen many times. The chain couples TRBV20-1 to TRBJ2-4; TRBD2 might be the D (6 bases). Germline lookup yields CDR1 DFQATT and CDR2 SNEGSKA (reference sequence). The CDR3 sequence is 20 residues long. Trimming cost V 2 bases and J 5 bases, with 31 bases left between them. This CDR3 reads CSARSQLRGTGFAEQNIQYF. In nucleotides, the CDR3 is TGCAGTGCTAGATCACAACTCCGGGGGACGGGGTTTGCGGAGCAAAACATTCAGTACTTC.

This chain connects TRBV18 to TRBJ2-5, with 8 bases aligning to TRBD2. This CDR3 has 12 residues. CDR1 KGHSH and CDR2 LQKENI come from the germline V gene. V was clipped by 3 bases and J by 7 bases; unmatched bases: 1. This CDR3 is CASSPRGVTQYF. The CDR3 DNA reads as TGTGCCAGCTCACCGCGGGGGGTGACCCAGTACTTC.

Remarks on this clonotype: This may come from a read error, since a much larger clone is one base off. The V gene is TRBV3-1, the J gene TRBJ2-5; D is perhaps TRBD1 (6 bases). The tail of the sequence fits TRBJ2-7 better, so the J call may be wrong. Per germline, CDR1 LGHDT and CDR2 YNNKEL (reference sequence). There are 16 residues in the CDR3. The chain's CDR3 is CASSQVEVTGGHEQYF. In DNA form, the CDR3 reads TGTGCCAGCAGCCAAGTGGAGGTGACAGGAGGTCACGAGCAGTACTTC.

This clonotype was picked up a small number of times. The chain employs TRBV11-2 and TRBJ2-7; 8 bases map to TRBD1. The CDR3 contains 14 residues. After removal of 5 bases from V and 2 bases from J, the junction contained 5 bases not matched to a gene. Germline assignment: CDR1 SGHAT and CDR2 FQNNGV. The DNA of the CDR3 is TGTGCCAGCAGCAAGACAGGGGTTACCTACGAGCAGTACTTC. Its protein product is CASSKTGVTYEQYF.

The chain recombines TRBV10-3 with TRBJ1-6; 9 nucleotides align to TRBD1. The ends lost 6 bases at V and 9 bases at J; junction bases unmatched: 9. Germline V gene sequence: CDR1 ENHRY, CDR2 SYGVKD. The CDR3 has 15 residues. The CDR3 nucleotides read TGTGCCATCAGCAACGGGGACAGGGAATTTTCACCCCTCCACTTT. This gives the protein CAISNGDREFSPLHF.

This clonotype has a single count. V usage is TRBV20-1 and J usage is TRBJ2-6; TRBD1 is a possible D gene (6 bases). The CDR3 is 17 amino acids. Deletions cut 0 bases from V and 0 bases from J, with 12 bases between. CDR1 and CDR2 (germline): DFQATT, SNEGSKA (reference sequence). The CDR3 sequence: CSARDTWDNSGANVLTF. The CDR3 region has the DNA TGCAGTGCTAGAGATACCTGGGACAACTCTGGGGCCAACGTCCTGACTTTC.

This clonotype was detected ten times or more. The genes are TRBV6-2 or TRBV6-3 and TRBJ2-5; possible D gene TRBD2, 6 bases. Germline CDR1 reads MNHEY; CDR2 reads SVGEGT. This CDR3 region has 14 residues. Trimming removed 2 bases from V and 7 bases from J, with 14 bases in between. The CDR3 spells CASSYRDLRGTQYF. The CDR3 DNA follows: TGTGCCAGCAGTTACAGGGACTTGCGGGGGACCCAGTACTTC.

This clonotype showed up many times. The CDR3 DNA is TGTGCCAGCAGCCAAGCAGACAGGGGACGCGGTGAAAAACTGTTTTTT. Amino acid sequence: CASSQADRGRGEKLFF. This chain uses TRBV4-2 with TRBJ1-4, with TRBD1 matching 8 bases. V was clipped by 1 base and J by 7 bases; unmatched bases: 8. The length of the CDR3 is 16 residues. The germline CDR1 and CDR2 sequences are LGHNA and YNFKEQ.

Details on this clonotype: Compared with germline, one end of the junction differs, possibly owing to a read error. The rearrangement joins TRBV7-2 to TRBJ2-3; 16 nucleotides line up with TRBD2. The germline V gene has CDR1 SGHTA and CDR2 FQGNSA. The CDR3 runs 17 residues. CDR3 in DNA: TGTGCCAGCAGCTGGGGACTAGCGGGGGGGATGAGAGATGCGCAGTATTTT. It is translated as CASSWGLAGGMRDAQYF.

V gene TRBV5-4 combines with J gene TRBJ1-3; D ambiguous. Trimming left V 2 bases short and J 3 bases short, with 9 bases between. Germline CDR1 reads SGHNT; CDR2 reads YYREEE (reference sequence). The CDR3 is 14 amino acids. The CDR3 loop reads CASSFSQGGNTIYF. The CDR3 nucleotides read TGTGCCAGCAGCTTCTCCCAAGGTGGAAACACCATATATTTT.

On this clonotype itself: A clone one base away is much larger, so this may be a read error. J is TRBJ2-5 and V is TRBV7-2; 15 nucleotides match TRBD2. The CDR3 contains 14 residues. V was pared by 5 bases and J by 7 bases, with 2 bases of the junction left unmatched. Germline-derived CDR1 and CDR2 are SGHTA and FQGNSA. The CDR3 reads CASSRGLAGGTQYF. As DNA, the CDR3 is TGTGCCAGCAGCCGGGGACTAGCGGGGGGGACCCAGTACTTC.

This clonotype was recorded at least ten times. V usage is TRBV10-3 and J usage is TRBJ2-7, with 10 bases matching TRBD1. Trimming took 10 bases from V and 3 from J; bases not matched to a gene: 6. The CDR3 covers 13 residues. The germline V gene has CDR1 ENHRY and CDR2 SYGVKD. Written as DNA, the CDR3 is TGTGCCACTAAGGGACAGGGGCACTACGAGCAGTACTTC. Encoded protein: CATKGQGHYEQYF.

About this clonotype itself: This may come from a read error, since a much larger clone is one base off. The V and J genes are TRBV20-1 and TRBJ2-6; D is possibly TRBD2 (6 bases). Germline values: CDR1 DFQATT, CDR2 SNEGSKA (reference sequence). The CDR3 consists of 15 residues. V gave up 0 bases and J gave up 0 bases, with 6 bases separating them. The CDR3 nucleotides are TGCAGTGCTAGAGAGGGAGGCTCTGGGGCCAACGTCCTGACTTTC. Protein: CSAREGGSGANVLTF.

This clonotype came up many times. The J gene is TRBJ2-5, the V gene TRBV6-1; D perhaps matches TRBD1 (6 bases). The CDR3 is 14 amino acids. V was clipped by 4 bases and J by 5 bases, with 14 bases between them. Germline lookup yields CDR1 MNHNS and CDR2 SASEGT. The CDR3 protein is CASSARRGDETQYF. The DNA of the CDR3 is TGTGCCAGCAGTGCGCGCAGGGGAGACGAGACCCAGTACTTC.

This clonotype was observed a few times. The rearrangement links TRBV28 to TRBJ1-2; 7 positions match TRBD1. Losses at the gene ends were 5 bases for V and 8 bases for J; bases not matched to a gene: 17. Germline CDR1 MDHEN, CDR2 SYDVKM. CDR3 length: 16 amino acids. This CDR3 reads CASSPPARTGQDGYTF. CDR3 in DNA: TGTGCCAGCAGTCCCCCTGCTCGGACAGGCCAGGACGGCTACACCTTC.

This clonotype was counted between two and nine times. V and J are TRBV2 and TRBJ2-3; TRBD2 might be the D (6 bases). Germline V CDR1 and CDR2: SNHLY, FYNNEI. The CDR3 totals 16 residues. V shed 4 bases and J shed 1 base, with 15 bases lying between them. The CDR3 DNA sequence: TGTGCCAGCAGTGTACGGCGGGGCGGAGGCACAGATACGCAGTATTTT. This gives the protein CASSVRRGGGTDTQYF.

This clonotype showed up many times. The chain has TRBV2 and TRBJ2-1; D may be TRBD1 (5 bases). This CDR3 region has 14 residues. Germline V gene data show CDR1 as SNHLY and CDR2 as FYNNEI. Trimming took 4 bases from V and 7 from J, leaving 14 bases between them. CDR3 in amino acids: CASSAQGQGNEQFF. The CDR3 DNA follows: TGTGCCAGCAGTGCCCAAGGGCAGGGTAATGAGCAGTTCTTC.

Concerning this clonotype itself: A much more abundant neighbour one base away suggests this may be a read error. The CDR3 nucleotides are TGTGCCACCGGCACTCGAGGGGCTGAGCAGTTCTTC. It yields the protein CATGTRGAEQFF. The chain carries TRBV15 and TRBJ2-1; tentatively, D is TRBD1 or TRBD2 (5 bases each). V was pared by 8 bases and J by 9 bases, with 14 bases between. The CDR3 totals 12 residues. Germline V CDR1 and CDR2: LNHNV, YYDKDF (reference sequence).

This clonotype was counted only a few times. DNA of the CDR3: TGTGCCAGCAGCTTAGAAGGGGTAGGTGACGATGAGCAGTACTTC. Encoded protein: CASSLEGVGDDEQYF. The chain links TRBV7-9 to TRBJ2-7; possibly TRBD1 for D (5 bases). Deletions cut 1 base from V and 7 bases from J, with 17 bases between. The V gene's germline CDR1 is SEHNR and CDR2 FQNEAQ (reference sequence). The CDR3 sequence is 15 residues long. Full variable domain (outside the CDR3, taken from reference TRBV7-9 and TRBJ2-7): DTGVSQNPRHKITKRGQNVTFRCDPISEHNRLYWYRQTLGQGPEFLTYFQNEAQLEKSRLLSDRFSAERPKGSFSTLEIQRTEQGDSAMYLCASSLEGVGDDEQYFGPGTRLTVT.

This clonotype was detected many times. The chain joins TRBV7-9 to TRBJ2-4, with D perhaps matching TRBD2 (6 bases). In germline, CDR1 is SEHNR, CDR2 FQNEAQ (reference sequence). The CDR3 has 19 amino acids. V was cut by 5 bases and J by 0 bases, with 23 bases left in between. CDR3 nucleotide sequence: TGTGCCAGCAGCCGGGAACCCCCCGGAACGGGGGTAGCCAAAAACATTCAGTACTTC. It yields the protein CASSREPPGTGVAKNIQYF. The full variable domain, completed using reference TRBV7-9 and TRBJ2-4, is DTGVSQNPRHKITKRGQNVTFRCDPISEHNRLYWYRQTLGQGPEFLTYFQNEAQLEKSRLLSDRFSAERPKGSFSTLEIQRTEQGDSAMYLCASSREPPGTGVAKNIQYFGAGTRLSVL.

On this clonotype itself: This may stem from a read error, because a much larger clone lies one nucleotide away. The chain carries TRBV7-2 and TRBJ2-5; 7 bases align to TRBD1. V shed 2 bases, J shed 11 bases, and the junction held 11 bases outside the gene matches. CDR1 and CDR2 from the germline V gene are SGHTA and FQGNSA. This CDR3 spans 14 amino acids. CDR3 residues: CASSLWGQRNEQYF. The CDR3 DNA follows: TGTGCCAGCAGCTTATGGGGACAGCGTAATGAGCAGTACTTC.

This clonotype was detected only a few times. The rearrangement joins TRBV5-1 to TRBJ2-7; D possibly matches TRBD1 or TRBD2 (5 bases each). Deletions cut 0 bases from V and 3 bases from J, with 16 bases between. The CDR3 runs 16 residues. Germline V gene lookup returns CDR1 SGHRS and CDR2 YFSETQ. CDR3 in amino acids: CASSLVPGLSNYEQYF. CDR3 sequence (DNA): TGCGCCAGCAGCTTGGTCCCGGGGCTCTCGAACTACGAGCAGTACTTC. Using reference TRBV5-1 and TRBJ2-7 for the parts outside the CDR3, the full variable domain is KAGVTQTPRYLIKTRGQQVTLSCSPISGHRSVSWYQQTPGQGLQFLFEYFSETQRNKGNFPGRFSGRQFSNSRSEMNVSTLELGDSALYLCASSLVPGLSNYEQYFGPGTRLTVT.

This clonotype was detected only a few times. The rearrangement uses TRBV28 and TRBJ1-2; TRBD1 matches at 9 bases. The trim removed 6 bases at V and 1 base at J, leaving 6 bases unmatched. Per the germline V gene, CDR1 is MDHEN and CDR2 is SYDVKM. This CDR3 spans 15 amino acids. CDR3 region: CASRQPGQGNYGYTF. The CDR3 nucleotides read TGTGCCAGCAGGCAGCCGGGACAGGGTAACTATGGCTACACCTTC.

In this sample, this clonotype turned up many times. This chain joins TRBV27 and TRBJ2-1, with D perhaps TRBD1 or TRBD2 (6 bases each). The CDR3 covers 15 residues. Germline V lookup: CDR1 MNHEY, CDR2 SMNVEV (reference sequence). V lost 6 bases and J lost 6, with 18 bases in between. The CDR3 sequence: CASSLARGGRNEQFF. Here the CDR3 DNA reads TGTGCCAGCAGCTTGGCCAGGGGAGGACGCAATGAGCAGTTCTTC.

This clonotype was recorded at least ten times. This CDR3 reads CAGGDETQYF. As DNA, the CDR3 is TGTGCCGGTGGGGACGAGACCCAGTACTTC. The J gene is TRBJ2-5, the V gene TRBV7-9, with D perhaps TRBD1 or TRBD2 (5 bases each). The CDR3 runs 10 residues. Germline-derived CDR1 and CDR2 are SEHNR and FQNEAQ (reference sequence). The germline V and J ends were trimmed by 11 bases and 5 bases, with 9 bases remaining between them. Filled out from reference TRBV7-9 and TRBJ2-5, the complete variable domain reads DTGVSQNPRHKITKRGQNVTFRCDPISEHNRLYWYRQTLGQGPEFLTYFQNEAQLEKSRLLSDRFSAERPKGSFSTLEIQRTEQGDSAMYLCAGGDETQYFGPGTRLLVL.

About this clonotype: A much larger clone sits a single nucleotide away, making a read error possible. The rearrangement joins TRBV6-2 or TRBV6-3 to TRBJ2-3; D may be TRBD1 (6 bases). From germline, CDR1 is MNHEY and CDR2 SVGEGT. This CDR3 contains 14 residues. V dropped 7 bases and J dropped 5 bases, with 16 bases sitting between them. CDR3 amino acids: CASISQGVGDTQYF. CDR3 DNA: TGTGCCAGCATCTCACAGGGTGTTGGAGATACGCAGTATTTT.

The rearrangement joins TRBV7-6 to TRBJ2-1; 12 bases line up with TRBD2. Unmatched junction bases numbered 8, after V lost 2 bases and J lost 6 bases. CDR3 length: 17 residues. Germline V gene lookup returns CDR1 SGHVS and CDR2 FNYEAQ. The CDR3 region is CASSLRPRTSGINEQFF. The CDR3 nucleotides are TGTGCCAGCAGCTTAAGACCTAGGACTAGCGGGATCAATGAGCAGTTCTTC.

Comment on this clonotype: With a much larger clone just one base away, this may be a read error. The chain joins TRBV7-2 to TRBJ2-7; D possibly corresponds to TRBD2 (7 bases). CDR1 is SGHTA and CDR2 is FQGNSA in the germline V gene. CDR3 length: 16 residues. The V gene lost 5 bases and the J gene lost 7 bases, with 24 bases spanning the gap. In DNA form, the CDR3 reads TGTGCCAGCAGCACCCAGGGGAGGGTCTCCTACAATGAGCAGTACTTC. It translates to CASSTQGRVSYNEQYF. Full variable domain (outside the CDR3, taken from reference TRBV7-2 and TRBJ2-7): GAGVSQSPSNKVTEKGKDVELRCDPISGHTALYWYRQSLGQGLEFLIYFQGNSAPDKSGLPSDRFSAERTGGSVSTLTIQRTQQEDSAVYLCASSTQGRVSYNEQYFGPGTRLTVT.